This TCR beta chain was captured in a study of Ad26.COV2.S vaccination and SARS-CoV-2 variants (dated by TCRdb to about 2021). With respect to the entire study: Donors in the vaccine arm were drawn from COV1001, a phase I-IIa trial of Ad26.COV2.S in healthy adults that was multicentre, randomized, double-blind and placebo-controlled. Ad26.COV2.S was administered intramuscularly at a dose of 5x10^10 or 1x10^11 viral particles, either as one shot or as two shots given 56 days apart. The specificity and breadth of SARS-CoV-2-reactive T cell receptors after Ad26.COV2.S vaccination were assessed by TCRbeta repertoire sequencing. A total of approximately 30 samples were included in the TCR-sequenced set, comprising roughly 19 Ad26.COV2.S vaccine recipients, 5 placebo recipients and 8 SARS-CoV-2 convalescent individuals. Participants in the trial were split at random into five groups of five each, receiving low-dose or high-dose Ad26.COV2.S once or twice, or else placebo on both occasions. Blinding of investigators to trial group allocation was maintained during experiments and outcome assessment. Study-wide conclusions, independent of this receptor: Comparable non-spike TCR breadth was observed between vaccine and placebo recipients, consistent with only spike being contained in the vaccine. After vaccination, substantial breadth of spike-specific CD8+ and CD4+ T cell responses was reported. The authors noted that total T cell responses may have been underestimated by the TCR breadth and depth analyses. Ad26.COV2.S recipients had higher spike-specific TCR breadth than placebo recipients (P = 0.0014). The study was not powered to compare responses between vaccine doses or regimens.

Based on the germline V gene, the CDR1 and CDR2 sequences are SGHTA and FQGNSA. Trimming costs V 3 bases and J 8 bases, and their ends lie 10 bases apart. The CDR3 contains 12 residues, cysteine and phenylalanine counted. Only the CDR3 region is kept as DNA, spanning 36 bases read in frame from base 1. In the case of this clone: Its antigen is still unknown. No per-base quality is available; no much larger clone lies one base away.

According to the study, the label for this sample's treatment or condition signals: some 20 received Ad26.COV2.S at low or high dose, single or two shots; about five received placebo; per-sample allocation not given. For vaccine and placebo recipients, repertoires were sequenced using samples collected on day 63 after the first injection. Cohort 1b enrolled around 24 adults aged 18-55 years at a single site in Boston, USA, between 29 July and 7 August 2020. Ad26.COV2.S consisted of a replication-incompetent adenovirus type 26 vector by which a prefusion-stabilized SARS-CoV-2 spike protein from the original Wuhan strain was expressed. The immunoSEQ Assay was used to sequence TCRbeta CDR3 regions. After extraction, genomic DNA underwent amplification by bias-controlled multiplex PCR, followed by high-throughput sequencing. The authors' analysis ran thus. To quantify the absolute abundance of every unique TCRbeta CDR3 region, sequences were collapsed and filtered. T cell fraction was estimated by normalizing TCRbeta template counts to usable DNA, with usable DNA measured through amplification of reference genes found in all nucleated cells. Repertoire TCRs were annotated as SARS-CoV-2-specific by exact matching of V gene, CDR3 amino acid sequence and J gene to a known reactive TCR set. The reference SARS-CoV-2 TCR set was derived from MIRA and filtered for enrichment in COVID-19-positive ImmuneCODE repertoires, a step that removed public or cross-reactive TCRs. Using the MIRA antigens, annotated TCRs were further analysed by specific ORF or by position within an ORF. Breadth was defined as annotated unique rearrangements over total unique productive rearrangements; depth was the summed frequency of those rearrangements. Group comparisons of TCR breadth used two-sided Wilcoxon rank-sum tests. This immuneACCESS table, as held by TCRdb, lists in-frame sequences with V and J called but not all clones. Of the missing ones, under half trace to an unresolved V gene in checked studies; the others have no known cause. Clone size and the V and J calls come from that table; the DNA yielded D and trimming. Within this sample are fewer than 400,000 clones, with about 86% of them counted one time only. The ten largest clones take up under 2% of the sample.

The TCR comes from a person between 18 and 65 years old who received the Ad26.COV2.S COVID-19 vaccine or a placebo. The sequence joins TRBV7-2 to TRBJ1-2; the best D guess is TRBD1, with 5 bases matching. Sequencing used peripheral blood, obtained in a trial of Ad26.COV2.S vaccine versus placebo. The DNA sequence reads TGTGCCAGCAGCTTCAGGGAGGGCGGCTACACCTTC. Translation gives CASSFREGGYTF. The CDR3, completed at both ends by the reference TRBV7-2 and TRBJ1-2 genes, gives the full variable domain GAGVSQSPSNKVTEKGKDVELRCDPISGHTALYWYRQSLGQGLEFLIYFQGNSAPDKSGLPSDRFSAERTGGSVSTLTIQRTQQEDSAVYLCASSFREGGYTFGSGTRLTVV.